This entry lists 17 T cell receptor beta chains sequenced from one sample in a study of EBV T-cell therapy then PD-1 blockade in nasopharyngeal carcinoma. The time point: 266 days after commencement of treatment, after nivolumab therapy. Treatment of the sample: AdE1-LMPpoly-expanded autologous EBV-specific T-cell therapy followed by anti-PD-1 nivolumab. Which antigens these TCRs recognize remains unknown. Sequenced by immunoSEQ multiplex PCR; TCRdb stores in-frame clones only, minus some. The sample comprises 20,000 or so clones, around 84% of which are singletons, and roughly a third rests with the top ten. The sample here was CD8+ T cells from blood, taken at day 266 from a patient whose treatment included autologous EBV-specific T cells and nivolumab. All receptors derive from a man between 40 and 49 years old with nasopharyngeal carcinoma.

The gene calls are TRBV27 and TRBJ2-3; 10 bases map to TRBD1. This CDR3 is built from 16 residues. The V and J ends lost 3 bases and 3 bases, in that order; junction bases with no gene match: 6. Germline CDR1 and CDR2: MNHEY and SMNVEV (reference sequence). The CDR3 here is CASSLKDRGSTDTQYF. The CDR3 DNA reads TGTGCCAGCAGTTTGAAGGACAGGGGGTCAACAGATACGCAGTATTTT.

The CDR3: CASSSAEPEQETQYF. CDR3 DNA sequence: TGTGCCAGCAGCTCCGCCGAACCTGAGCAAGAGACCCAGTACTTC. The chain joins TRBV7-9 to TRBJ2-5, with unresolved D. Per the germline V gene, CDR1 is SEHNR and CDR2 is FQNEAQ (reference sequence). The CDR3 totals 15 residues. With 4 bases removed from V and 2 bases from J, the gap between germline ends came to 14 bases. The entire variable domain, with the rest obtained from reference TRBV7-9 and TRBJ2-5, is as follows: DTGVSQNPRHKITKRGQNVTFRCDPISEHNRLYWYRQTLGQGPEFLTYFQNEAQLEKSRLLSDRFSAERPKGSFSTLEIQRTEQGDSAMYLCASSSAEPEQETQYFGPGTRLLVL.

V and J are TRBV6-2 or TRBV6-3 and TRBJ2-3; D not resolved. This CDR3 has 15 residues. Looked up from germline, CDR1 is MNHEY and CDR2 is SVGEGT. Between the trimmed V and J ends, which lost 7 bases and 0 bases, there was a span of 14 bases. The CDR3 DNA reads TGTGCCAGCACCCCCGGAACCTCTAGCACAGATACGCAGTATTTT. Protein sequence: CASTPGTSSTDTQYF.

The chain combines TRBV11-2 with TRBJ2-6; 7 nucleotides line up with TRBD1. Trimming at V came to 5 bases and at J to 0 bases, leaving 13 bases not matched to a gene. The CDR3 loop spans 19 amino acids. In germline, CDR1 is SGHAT, CDR2 FQNNGV. The CDR3 here is CASSPARGSKDSGANVLTF. In DNA form, the CDR3 reads TGTGCCAGCAGCCCCGCCAGGGGGTCGAAAGACTCTGGGGCCAACGTCCTGACTTTC.

Only one count was recorded for this clone. The chain links TRBV7-2 to TRBJ1-5; TRBD1 might be the D (5 bases). Germline V lookup: CDR1 SGHTA, CDR2 FQGNSA. This CDR3 has 16 amino acids. Trimming left V 1 base short and J 0 bases short, with 10 bases between. CDR3 coding DNA: TGTGCCAGCAGCTTAGAGGGGATGTATAGCAATCAGCCCCAGCATTTT. Residues: CASSLEGMYSNQPQHF.

CDR3 protein: CASSLVSDTQYF. The CDR3, as DNA: TGTGCCAGCAGCCTAGTTTCAGATACGCAGTATTTT. V and J are TRBV13 and TRBJ2-3; no clear D gene. Per the germline V gene, CDR1 is PRHDT and CDR2 is FYEKMQ (reference sequence). The CDR3 contains 12 residues. Trimming left V 5 bases short and J 4 bases short, with 7 bases between.

The chain has TRBV25-1 and TRBJ2-7; the match to TRBD1 covers 8 bases. Germline V lookup: CDR1 MGHDK, CDR2 SYGVNS. V was pared by 4 bases and J by 4 bases, with 9 bases of the junction left unmatched. CDR3 length: 15 amino acids. CDR3 sequence reads: CASSGPGQVFYEQYF. In nucleotides, the CDR3 is TGTGCCAGCAGTGGCCCGGGACAGGTGTTTTACGAGCAGTACTTC.

This chain joins TRBV4-3 and TRBJ1-2; no firm D call. This CDR3 is built from 15 residues. Deletions cut 1 base from V and 1 base from J, with 10 bases between. The germline gives CDR1 LGHNA, CDR2 YSLEER. Written as DNA, the CDR3 is TGCGCCAGCAGCCAAGTAGTGAGGGTTAACTATGGCTACACCTTC. This encodes CASSQVVRVNYGYTF.

V and J are TRBV12-3 or TRBV12-4 and TRBJ1-4, with D hard to call. Trimming removed 4 bases at V and 7 bases at J, with 7 bases between. The CDR3 contains 12 residues. CDR3 sequence reads: CASSSSPEKLFF. The CDR3 bases are TGTGCCAGCAGTTCCAGCCCTGAAAAACTGTTTTTT.

The chain carries TRBV13 and TRBJ2-1, with D hard to call. The CDR3 length is 15 residues. CDR1 and CDR2 from the germline V gene are PRHDT and FYEKMQ (reference sequence). V lost 5 bases to trimming and J lost 3 bases, with 14 bases between them. The CDR3 spells CASSHQGPIYNEQFF. CDR3 DNA: TGTGCCAGCAGCCACCAAGGGCCCATCTACAATGAGCAGTTCTTC.

The chain uses TRBV19 and TRBJ2-7; tentative D call: TRBD2 (6 bases). In germline, CDR1 is LNHDA, CDR2 SQIVND (reference sequence). V lost 6 bases and J lost 5, with 14 bases in between. The CDR3 consists of 13 residues. This CDR3 reads CASSLPGRNEQYF. CDR3 DNA: TGTGCCAGTAGCCTCCCGGGGAGGAACGAGCAGTACTTC.

The chain employs TRBV30 and TRBJ2-7; no definite D call. Trimming took off 4 bases at V and 3 bases at J, with 13 bases between the two ends. In germline, CDR1 is GTSNPN, CDR2 SVGIG (reference sequence). The CDR3 totals 13 residues. As DNA, the CDR3 is TGTGCCTGGACCCCCCCCCGCAGCTACGAGCAGTACTTC. Translating it yields CAWTPPRSYEQYF.

The chain recombines TRBV19 with TRBJ1-6; 8 positions match TRBD1. The CDR3 covers 15 residues. Germline values: CDR1 LNHDA, CDR2 SQIVND (reference sequence). J gave up 9 bases and V 2 bases, and 6 bases lay outside the gene matches. This CDR3 is CASSIFTGGSSPLHF. Here the CDR3 DNA reads TGTGCCAGTAGTATATTTACAGGGGGGAGTTCACCCCTCCACTTT.

The sample holds one count of this clone. This chain connects TRBV29-1 to TRBJ1-2; possible D gene TRBD1, 5 bases. The CDR3 sequence is 16 residues long. Trimming cost V 3 bases and J 4 bases, with 21 bases left between them. Germline V gene lookup returns CDR1 SQVTM and CDR2 ANQGSEA. The CDR3 here is CSVDGREGGGFYGYTF. The CDR3 DNA reads as TGCAGCGTTGATGGCAGGGAAGGCGGAGGCTTCTATGGCTACACCTTC. The whole variable domain, remainder taken from reference TRBV29-1 and TRBJ1-2, is SAVISQKPSRDICQRGTSLTIQCQVDSQVTMMFWYRQQPGQSLTLIATANQGSEATYESGFVIDKFPISRPNLTFSTLTVSNMSPEDSSIYLCSVDGREGGGFYGYTFGSGTRLTVV.

This clone has just a few counts. The chain recombines TRBV10-2 with TRBJ2-7, with D perhaps given as TRBD1 or TRBD2 (5 bases each). Germline assignment: CDR1 WSHSY and CDR2 SAAADI. Trimming took off 2 bases at V and 7 bases at J, with 18 bases between the two ends. There are 15 residues in the CDR3. CDR3: CASSENQGTLREQYF. DNA for the CDR3: TGCGCCAGCAGTGAGAACCAAGGGACCCTACGAGAGCAGTACTTC.

V gene TRBV27 combines with J gene TRBJ2-3; no definite D call. Germline values: CDR1 MNHEY, CDR2 SMNVEV (reference sequence). This CDR3 contains 10 residues. V was trimmed by 7 bases and J by 8 bases, leaving 7 bases between them. DNA of the CDR3: TGTGCCAGCAAAGGGCGTACGCAGTATTTT. This codes for CASKGRTQYF.

The rearrangement joins TRBV24-1 to TRBJ2-7; no clear D gene. Trimming pared 2 bases from V and 4 bases from J, leaving 2 bases between. The CDR3 consists of 11 residues. The germline CDR1 and CDR2 sequences are KGHDR and SFDVKD. CDR3 DNA sequence: TGTGCCACCAGTGATTCTTACGAGCAGTACTTC. It yields the protein CATSDSYEQYF.